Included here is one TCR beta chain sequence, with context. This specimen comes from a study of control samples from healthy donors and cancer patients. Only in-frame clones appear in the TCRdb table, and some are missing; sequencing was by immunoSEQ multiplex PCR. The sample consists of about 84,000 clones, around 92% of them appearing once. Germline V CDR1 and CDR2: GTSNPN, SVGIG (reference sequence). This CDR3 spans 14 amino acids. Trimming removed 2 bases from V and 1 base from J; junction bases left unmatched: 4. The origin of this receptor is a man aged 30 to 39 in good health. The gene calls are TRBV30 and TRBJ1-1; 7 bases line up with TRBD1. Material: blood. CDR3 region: CAWSYRGGNTEAFF. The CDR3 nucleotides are TGTGCCTGGAGTTACAGGGGTGGGAACACTGAAGCTTTCTTT.